This T cell receptor (beta chain) comes out of a study of shared clonotypes between healthy human individuals. Study details: Used for every donor were three CD4 naive, three CD4 memory, two CD8 naive and one CD8 memory plate.

The length of the CDR3 is 16 residues. Trimming left V 6 bases short and J 1 base short, with 22 bases between. From germline, CDR1 is SQVTM and CDR2 ANQGSEA. Worth noting for this clone: Its antigen is not known.

Clones were sequenced by immunoSEQ multiplex PCR, and TCRdb holds only the in-frame ones, with some missing. The sample gives approximately 2.3 million clones, just over 90% of which show up once; about 0.39% is in the top ten. Points from the study as a whole: Relative to their counterparts shared across all four donors, non-shared clonotypes exhibited diminished generation probabilities. Sampling was confined to blood; repertoires within tissues likely differ.

The sequencing sample was made of naive CD4+ T cells from PBMCs. Subset meaning: CD45RA+ positively selected. V and J are TRBV29-1 and TRBJ2-7; perhaps D is TRBD1 or TRBD2 (6 bases each). The source of this sequence is a man younger than 35 in good health. Some clones in this sample may be carry-over from other donors' samples. CDR3 bases: TGCAGCGTGGGGGGCTACGGGGGAGGTTATTCCTACGAGCAGTACTTC. Protein: CSVGGYGGGYSYEQYF.